One and the same sample provided the 18 T cell receptor beta chains below, sequenced in a study of T cell repertoires in cytomegalovirus infection. A single record per CDR3 protein comes from TCRdb applying MiXCR to the reads. Altogether about 530,000 distinct CDR3 sequences are present, around 27% being singletons, with the ten largest covering over 10%. The source material was PBMCs. These receptors were collected from a human donor in good health (CMV status not recorded). Some clones in this sample may be carry-over from other donors' samples.

The V call is TRBV27, the J call TRBJ1-2, with D hard to call. CDR1 is MNHEY, CDR2 SMNVEV, per germline (reference sequence). V was pared by 6 bases and J by 6 bases, with 14 bases between. The CDR3 is 13 amino acids. CDR3 sequence: CASRQWAGNGYTF. The CDR3 nucleotides read TGTGCCAGCAGACAATGGGCCGGGAATGGCTACACCTTC.

J is TRBJ2-3 and V is TRBV29-1; D is perhaps TRBD2 (6 bases). Trimming pared 3 bases from V and 5 bases from J, leaving 18 bases between. The V gene's germline CDR1 is SQVTM and CDR2 ANQGSEA. The CDR3 covers 15 residues. The CDR3 loop is CSVDIVAGTLDTQYF. DNA of the CDR3: TGCAGCGTTGATATTGTGGCGGGAACTCTAGATACGCAGTATTTT.

This sequence joins TRBV7-8 and TRBJ2-3; 7 bases are shared with TRBD2. V lost 5 bases and J lost 7; bases outside the gene matches: 6. The germline V gene encodes CDR1 SGHVS and CDR2 FQNEAQ. This CDR3 is 13 amino acids long. CDR3 loop: CASSPRLANTQYF. Written as DNA, the CDR3 is TGTGCCAGCAGCCCAAGACTAGCTAATACGCAGTATTTT.

V is TRBV30 and J is TRBJ2-7; 7 positions match TRBD2. The germline V gene encodes CDR1 GTSNPN and CDR2 SVGIG (reference sequence). Unmatched junction bases numbered 4, after V lost 2 bases and J lost 0 bases. The CDR3 is 14 residues long. For the CDR3, the DNA is TGTGCCTGGAGTTGGATAGCGGGCTCCTACGAGCAGTACTTC. Translated: CAWSWIAGSYEQYF.

This clonotype was counted ten times or more. V usage is TRBV7-8 and J usage is TRBJ2-7; 14 bases fit TRBD2. Looked up from germline, CDR1 is SGHVS and CDR2 is FQNEAQ. The CDR3 loop spans 18 amino acids. Trimming cost V 5 bases and J 0 bases; bases outside gene matches: 9. The CDR3 DNA reads as TGTGCCAGCAGCCCTACCGGACTAGCGGGAGGCCGCTCCTACGAGCAGTACGTC. Translated, it gives CASSPTGLAGGRSYEQYV.

This clonotype came up a few times. This sequence joins TRBV12-5 and TRBJ2-1; the match to TRBD2 covers 11 bases. V trimming: 0 bases; J trimming: 6 bases; junction bases outside the gene matches: 7. The germline V gene encodes CDR1 LGHNT and CDR2 FRNRAP. The CDR3 consists of 17 residues. CDR3 amino acids: CASGLVRSGRGSNEQFF. The CDR3 nucleotides read TGTGCTAGTGGTTTGGTCCGTAGCGGGAGGGGTTCCAATGAGCAGTTCTTC.

This clonotype was recorded once. The chain couples TRBV29-1 to TRBJ2-5, with no clear D. Looked up from germline, CDR1 is SQVTM and CDR2 is ANQGSEA. V lost 3 bases and J 1 base, leaving 9 bases between the germline ends. CDR3 length equals 13 residues. The DNA for the CDR3 is TGCAGCGTTGACGACGTAGCCCAAGAGACCCAGTACTTC. This encodes CSVDDVAQETQYF.

The chain is built from TRBV5-8 and TRBJ1-5, with no clear D. The CDR3 has 13 residues. Trimming removed 9 bases at V and 7 bases at J, with 17 bases between. Germline V gene sequence: CDR1 SGHTS, CDR2 YDEGEE. The CDR3, as DNA: TGTGCCACCAGAATGAGGGAAAACCAGCCCCAGCATTTT. Translating it yields CATRMRENQPQHF.

This clonotype was detected only a few times. This sequence joins TRBV4-1 and TRBJ2-5, with 7 bases identical to TRBD1. From germline, CDR1 is MGHRA and CDR2 YSYEKL. With 0 bases clipped from V and 2 bases from J, the junction kept 9 bases outside the gene matches. The CDR3 sequence is 17 residues long. CDR3 residues: CASSQDKGTELQETQYF. CDR3 nucleotides: TGCGCCAGCAGCCAAGATAAGGGGACAGAGTTACAAGAGACCCAGTACTTC.

This clonotype has ten or more counts. The chain combines TRBV28 with TRBJ1-1; D might be TRBD1 (5 bases). The CDR3 is made up of 15 amino acids. The V and J ends lost 2 bases and 4 bases respectively, with 14 bases between them. In germline, CDR1 is MDHEN, CDR2 SYDVKM. The DNA for the CDR3 is TGTGCCAGCAGTTTAGATTGGGGGAGGGGCACTGAAGCTTTCTTT. Protein sequence: CASSLDWGRGTEAFF.

This clonotype was recorded many times. The V and J genes are TRBV7-6 and TRBJ2-7, with TRBD2 matching 15 bases. V shed 5 bases, J shed 6 bases, and the junction held 14 bases outside the gene matches. Germline V gene sequence: CDR1 SGHVS, CDR2 FNYEAQ. The CDR3 spans 18 residues. CDR3 in DNA: TGTGCCAGCAGCCTCCAAGGACTAGCGGGAGGGATTGGGTCCGAGCAGTACTTC. This gives the protein CASSLQGLAGGIGSEQYF.

This clonotype turned up a few times. The chain employs TRBV12-3 or TRBV12-4 and TRBJ1-2; 8 positions agree with TRBD1. This CDR3 comprises 15 residues. The J segment lost 4 bases and the V segment lost 3 bases, leaving 7 bases of the junction unmatched. DNA of the CDR3: TGTGCCAGCAGTTTGGAGGCAGGGGGCGGCTATGGCTACACCTTC. It translates to CASSLEAGGGYGYTF.

This clonotype was recorded a few times. J is TRBJ2-4 and V is TRBV19, with D possibly being TRBD2 (6 bases). Germline V CDR1 and CDR2: LNHDA, SQIVND (reference sequence). This CDR3 contains 14 residues. The V and J ends lost 3 bases and 3 bases respectively, with 9 bases between them. The CDR3 here is CASSIYGSKNIQYF. CDR3 in DNA: TGTGCCAGTAGTATTTACGGGAGCAAAAACATTCAGTACTTC.

This clonotype appeared a few times. This chain links TRBV28 with TRBJ2-3, with 13 positions matching TRBD2. This CDR3 comprises 17 residues. With V trimmed by 7 bases and J by 2 bases, 9 bases remained unmatched. Germline CDR1 MDHEN, CDR2 SYDVKM. The CDR3, as DNA: TGTGCCAGCACTTCGACTAGCGGGAGGCGATCCACAGATACGCAGTATTTT. Amino acid sequence: CASTSTSGRRSTDTQYF.

This chain uses TRBV5-1 with TRBJ2-1, with TRBD2 identical over 14 bases. CDR1 SGHRS and CDR2 YFSETQ come from the germline V gene. The CDR3 runs 19 residues. V dropped 0 bases and J dropped 7; count of bases not matched to a gene: 12. The CDR3 is CASSLGGLAGAPSLNEQFF. DNA for the CDR3: TGCGCCAGCAGCTTGGGGGGACTAGCGGGAGCCCCGAGCTTGAATGAGCAGTTCTTC.

This clonotype was seen at least ten times. J is TRBJ2-3 and V is TRBV29-1, with D possibly TRBD2 on 6 matching bases. The CDR3 is 13 residues long. Germline V gene sequence: CDR1 SQVTM, CDR2 ANQGSEA. V was clipped by 4 bases and J by 3 bases, with 11 bases between them. In DNA form, the CDR3 reads TGCAGCGTTGTAGGAGGGGTTACAGATACGCAGTATTTT. Its translation: CSVVGGVTDTQYF.

A few counts support this clonotype. The rearrangement links TRBV12-5 to TRBJ2-5; D gene ambiguous. Germline V CDR1 and CDR2: LGHNT, FRNRAP. This CDR3 is 13 amino acids long. Trimming removed 3 bases from V and 5 bases from J, with 10 bases in between. The CDR3 DNA is TGTGCTAGTGGTTTAGAGTATCTGGAGACCCAGTACTTC. This gives the protein CASGLEYLETQYF.

In its sample, this clonotype was seen once. The V and J genes are TRBV28 and TRBJ2-5, with TRBD1 identical over 8 bases. The CDR3 sequence is 14 residues long. V shed 5 bases and J 4 bases; nucleotides not matched to a gene: 6. Per the germline V gene, CDR1 is MDHEN and CDR2 is SYDVKM. CDR3 loop: CASSIGTGGETQYF. In nucleotides, the CDR3 is TGTGCCAGCAGTATTGGAACAGGGGGAGAGACCCAGTACTTC.